This TCR beta chain was recorded in a study of T-cell memory formation after mild COVID-19. Study-level information: Largely, the TCR clusters proved donor specific.

Each CDR3 protein is one row after TCRdb ran MiXCR on the 5' RACE reads. Of under 450,000 distinct CDR3 sequences in the sample, around 20% were seen once. This CDR3 spans 12 amino acids. The germline gives CDR1 SEHNR, CDR2 FQNEAQ (reference sequence). Study-level results: Day 15 to 85 contracting clones showed balanced CD4/CD8; later expanders leaned CD4+.

Notes on this clonotype: The antigen is unknown. The junction does not match germline at one end; this may be a read error.

The sequenced sample was PBMCs or a T cell subset sorted from them (not recorded which). The rearrangement uses TRBV7-9 and TRBJ2-1, with 8 bases fitting TRBD2. The TCR originated in a man aged 18-30 years who had mild COVID-19 (a few samples of this study predate the infection). Cell type and time point are not known. The CDR3 is CALERGKYEQLF. The CDR3 DNA reads TGTGCGCTGGAGCGGGGGAAATATGAGCAGTTATTC.